The T cell receptor (beta chain) under discussion was sequenced for a study of blood T cells in healthy people across ages. Through a sample-barcoded 5' primer and a J-beta primer mix, a second PCR was run for roughly 6 to 12 cycles. TCRdb reprocessed the 5' RACE reads via MiXCR and lists one record per CDR3 protein. The repertoire holds about 930,000 distinct CDR3 sequences, with almost 30% as singletons. This clonotype was detected a few times. A junction end diverges from the germline sequence, so it may reflect a read error. The data were also submitted as part of a second study, on T cells of mothers and their children. That paper states: Researchers found no T cell clones that were persistent and microchimeric.

The receptor comes from a woman in her forties in good health. The source material was blood.

CDR3 residues: CASGLDQNYGYTF. DNA for the CDR3: TGTGCCAGCGGCTTAGACCAGAACTATGGCTACACCTTC. V gene TRBV7-2 combines with J gene TRBJ1-2; D call uncertain. Germline loops: CDR1 SGHTA, CDR2 FQGNSA. The CDR3 extends over 13 amino acids.